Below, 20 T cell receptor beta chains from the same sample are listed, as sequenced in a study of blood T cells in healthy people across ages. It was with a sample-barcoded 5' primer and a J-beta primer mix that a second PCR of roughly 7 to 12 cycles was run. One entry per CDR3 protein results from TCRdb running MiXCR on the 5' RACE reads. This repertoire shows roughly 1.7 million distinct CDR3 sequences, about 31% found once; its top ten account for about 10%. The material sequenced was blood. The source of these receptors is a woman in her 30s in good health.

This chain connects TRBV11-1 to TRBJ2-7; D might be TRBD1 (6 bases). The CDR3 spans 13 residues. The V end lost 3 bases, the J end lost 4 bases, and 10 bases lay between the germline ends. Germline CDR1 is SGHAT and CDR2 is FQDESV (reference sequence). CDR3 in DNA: TGTGCCAGCAGCTTTTTTCAGGGGTACGAGCAGTACTTC. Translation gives CASSFFQGYEQYF.

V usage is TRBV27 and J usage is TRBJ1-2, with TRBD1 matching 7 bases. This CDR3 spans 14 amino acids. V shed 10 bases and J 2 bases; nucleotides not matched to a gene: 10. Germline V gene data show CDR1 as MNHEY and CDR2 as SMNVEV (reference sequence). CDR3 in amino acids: CATRGDSSNYGYTF. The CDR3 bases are TGTGCCACCAGGGGGGACAGCTCCAACTATGGCTACACCTTC.

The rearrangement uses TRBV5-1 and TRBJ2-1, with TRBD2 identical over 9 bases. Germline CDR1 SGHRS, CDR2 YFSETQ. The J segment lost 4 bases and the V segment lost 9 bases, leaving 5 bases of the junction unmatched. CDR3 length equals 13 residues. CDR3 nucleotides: TGCGCCACCCGACTAGCGGAGTACAATGAGCAGTTCTTC. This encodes CATRLAEYNEQFF.

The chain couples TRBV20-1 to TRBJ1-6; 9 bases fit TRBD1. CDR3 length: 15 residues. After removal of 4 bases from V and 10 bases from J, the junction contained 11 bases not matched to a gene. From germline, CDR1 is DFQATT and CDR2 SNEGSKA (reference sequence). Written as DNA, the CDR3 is TGCAGTGCTATGACACCGGGACAGGGTCAGTCACCCCTCCACTTT. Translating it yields CSAMTPGQGQSPLHF.

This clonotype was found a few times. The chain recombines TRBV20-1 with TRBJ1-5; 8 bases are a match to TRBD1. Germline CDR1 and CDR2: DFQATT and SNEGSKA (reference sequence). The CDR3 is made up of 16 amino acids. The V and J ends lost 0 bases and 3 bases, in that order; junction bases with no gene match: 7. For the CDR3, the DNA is TGCAGTGCTAGAGATAGGGGGACAGGAGACAATCAGCCCCAGCATTTT. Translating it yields CSARDRGTGDNQPQHF.

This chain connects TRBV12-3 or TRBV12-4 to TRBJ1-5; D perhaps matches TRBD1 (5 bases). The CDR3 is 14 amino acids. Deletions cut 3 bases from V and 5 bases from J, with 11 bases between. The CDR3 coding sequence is TGTGCCAGCAGTTTCGGCAGGGCCCATCAGCCCCAGCATTTT. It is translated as CASSFGRAHQPQHF.

The CDR3 DNA reads TGTGCCAGCAGCCCCTCCGCCCCGCCCTATGGCTACACCTTC. Encoded protein: CASSPSAPPYGYTF. The chain joins TRBV14 to TRBJ1-2; no definite D call. V lost 4 bases and J lost 4, with 13 bases in between. There are 14 residues in the CDR3. Germline V gene data show CDR1 as SGHDN and CDR2 as FVKESK.

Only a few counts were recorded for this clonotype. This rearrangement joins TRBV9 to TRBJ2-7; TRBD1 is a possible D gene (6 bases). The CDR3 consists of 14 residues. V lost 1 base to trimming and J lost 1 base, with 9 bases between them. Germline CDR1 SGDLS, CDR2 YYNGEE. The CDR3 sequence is CASSVSGVSYEQYF. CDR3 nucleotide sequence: TGTGCCAGCAGCGTATCAGGGGTATCCTACGAGCAGTACTTC.

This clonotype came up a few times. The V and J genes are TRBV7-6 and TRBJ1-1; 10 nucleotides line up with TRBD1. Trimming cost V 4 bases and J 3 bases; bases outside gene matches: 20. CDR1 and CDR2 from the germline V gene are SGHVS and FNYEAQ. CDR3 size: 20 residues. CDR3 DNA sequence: TGTGCCAGCAGCTCCCACCTTGGCGAGTGGAGGACAGGGGGATACACTGAAGCTTTCTTT. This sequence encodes CASSSHLGEWRTGGYTEAFF. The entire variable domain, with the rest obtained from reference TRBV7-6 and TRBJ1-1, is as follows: GAGVSQSPRYKVTKRGQDVALRCDPISGHVSLYWYRQALGQGPEFLTYFNYEAQQDKSGLPNDRFSAERPEGSISTLTIQRTEQRDSAMYRCASSSHLGEWRTGGYTEAFFGQGTRLTVV.

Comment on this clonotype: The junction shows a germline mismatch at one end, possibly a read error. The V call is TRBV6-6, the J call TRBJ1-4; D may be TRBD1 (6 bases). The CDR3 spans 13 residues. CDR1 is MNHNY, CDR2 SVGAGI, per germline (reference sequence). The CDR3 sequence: CAGRRTVNEKLFF. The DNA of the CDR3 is TGTGCCGGCAGGCGGACAGTTAATGAAAAACTGTTTTTT.

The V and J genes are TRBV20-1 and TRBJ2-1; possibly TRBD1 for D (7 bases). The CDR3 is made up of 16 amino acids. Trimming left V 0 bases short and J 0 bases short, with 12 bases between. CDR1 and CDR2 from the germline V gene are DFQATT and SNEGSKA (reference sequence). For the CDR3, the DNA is TGCAGTGCTAGAGATTGGGGGGACAGCTCCTACAATGAGCAGTTCTTC. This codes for CSARDWGDSSYNEQFF.

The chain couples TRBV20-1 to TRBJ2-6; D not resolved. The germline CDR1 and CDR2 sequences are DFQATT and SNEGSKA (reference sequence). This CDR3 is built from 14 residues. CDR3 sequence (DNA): TGCGGATTTTCCTCGGGCTCTGGGGCCAACGTCCTGACTTTC. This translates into CGFSSGSGANVLTF.

DNA of the CDR3: TGTGCCAGCAGTGAAGTTGGGGTGGGGACCCAGTACTTC. It yields the protein CASSEVGVGTQYF. V usage is TRBV25-1 and J usage is TRBJ2-5; D ambiguous. Deletions cut 2 bases from V and 7 bases from J, with 11 bases between. This CDR3 has 13 amino acids. Germline CDR1 is MGHDK and CDR2 is SYGVNS.

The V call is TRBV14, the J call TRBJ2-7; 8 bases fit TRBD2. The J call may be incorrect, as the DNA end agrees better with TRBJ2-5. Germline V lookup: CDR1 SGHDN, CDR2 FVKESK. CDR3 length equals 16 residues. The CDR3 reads CASSQIGGGGPGTQYF. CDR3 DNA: TGTGCCAGCAGCCAAATCGGCGGCGGGGGGCCCGGGACCCAGTACTTC.

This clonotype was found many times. Here the CDR3 DNA reads TGTGCCAGCAGCCCTGGGGCAGGTAATCAGCCCCAGCATTTT. Its protein is CASSPGAGNQPQHF. This chain uses TRBV7-9 with TRBJ1-5, with D maybe TRBD1 (5 bases). V dropped 5 bases and J dropped 4 bases, with 12 bases sitting between them. The CDR3 has 14 amino acids. Germline V gene sequence: CDR1 SEHNR, CDR2 FQNEAQ (reference sequence).

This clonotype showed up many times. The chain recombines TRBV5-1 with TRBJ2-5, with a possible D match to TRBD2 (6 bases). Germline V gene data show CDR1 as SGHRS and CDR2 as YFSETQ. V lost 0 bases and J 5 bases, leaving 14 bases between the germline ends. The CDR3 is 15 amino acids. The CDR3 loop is CASSLGASGGETQYF. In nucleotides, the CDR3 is TGCGCCAGCAGCTTGGGTGCATCCGGAGGGGAGACCCAGTACTTC.

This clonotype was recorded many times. This CDR3 is CASSHNSAYEQYF. CDR3 coding DNA: TGCGCCAGCAGCCATAATAGCGCCTACGAGCAGTACTTC. The V call is TRBV4-1, the J call TRBJ2-7; tentative D call: TRBD2 (5 bases). The CDR3 covers 13 residues. The germline V gene encodes CDR1 MGHRA and CDR2 YSYEKL. V lost 3 bases to trimming and J lost 2 bases, with 8 bases between them.

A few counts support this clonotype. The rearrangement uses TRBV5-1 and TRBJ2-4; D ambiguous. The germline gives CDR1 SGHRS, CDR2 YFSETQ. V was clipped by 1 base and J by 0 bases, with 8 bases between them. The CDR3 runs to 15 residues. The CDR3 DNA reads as TGCGCCAGCAGCTTGCCGGATTTAGCCAAAAACATTCAGTACTTC. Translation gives CASSLPDLAKNIQYF.

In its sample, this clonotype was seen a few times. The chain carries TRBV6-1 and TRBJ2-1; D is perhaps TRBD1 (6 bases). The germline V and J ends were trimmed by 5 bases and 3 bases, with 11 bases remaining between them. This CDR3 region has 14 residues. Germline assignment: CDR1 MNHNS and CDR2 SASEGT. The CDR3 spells CASSRGQYYNEQFF. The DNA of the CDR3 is TGTGCCAGCAGTAGAGGACAGTACTACAATGAGCAGTTCTTC.

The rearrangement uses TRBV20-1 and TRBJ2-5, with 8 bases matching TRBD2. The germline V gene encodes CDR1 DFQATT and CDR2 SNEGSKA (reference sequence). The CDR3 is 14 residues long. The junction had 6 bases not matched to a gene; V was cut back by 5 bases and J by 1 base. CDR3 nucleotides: TGCAGTGCTGGGGAGCGGGAGCGCCAAGAGACCCAGTACTTC. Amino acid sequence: CSAGERERQETQYF.